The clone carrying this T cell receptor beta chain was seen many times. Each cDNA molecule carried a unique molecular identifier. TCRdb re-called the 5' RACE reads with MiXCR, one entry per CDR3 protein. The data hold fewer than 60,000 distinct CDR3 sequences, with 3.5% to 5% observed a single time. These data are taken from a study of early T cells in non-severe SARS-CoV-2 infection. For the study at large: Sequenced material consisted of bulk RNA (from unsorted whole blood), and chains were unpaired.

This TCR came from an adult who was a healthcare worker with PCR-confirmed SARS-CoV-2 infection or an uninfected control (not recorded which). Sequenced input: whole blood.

CDR3 nucleotide sequence: TGTGCCAGCAGTGAGGACAGGGGGTATCTGGTGGGGGAGCAGTACTTC. Translated: CASSEDRGYLVGEQYF. The chain joins TRBV28 to TRBJ2-7; 10 bases are shared with TRBD1. This CDR3 is 16 amino acids long. Germline V lookup: CDR1 MDHEN, CDR2 SYDVKM. Trimming removed 5 bases from V and 7 bases from J; junction bases left unmatched: 14.